Listed here are 24 T cell receptor beta chains from one sample, sequenced in a study of tumor and adjacent non-tumor tissue in lung cancer. This sample's RNA came from whole unsorted tissue. TCRbeta libraries were built with three rounds of nested PCR, modified from ARM-PCR. TCRdb fed the multiplex PCR reads into MiXCR, producing one record per CDR3 protein. The sample has 100,000 to 120,000 distinct CDR3 sequences; approximately 80% are singletons. Sequenced material: lung tumor tissue. These receptors were collected from an older man with non-small cell lung cancer.

As regards this clonotype: Sequence at one end of the junction differs from germline and may be a read error. The chain is built from TRBV14 and TRBJ2-1; D unresolved. Germline lookup yields CDR1 SGHDN and CDR2 FVKESK. The CDR3 contains 14 residues. CDR3 nucleotides: TGTGTCAGCAGCATCCAGGCCCCTTACGATGAGCAGTTCTTC. This translates into CVSSIQAPYDEQFF. The full variable domain, completed using reference TRBV14 and TRBJ2-1, is EAGVTQFPSHSVIEKGQTVTLRCDPISGHDNLYWYRRVMGKEIKFLLHFVKESKQDESGMPNNRFLAERTGGTYSTLKVQPAELEDSGVYFCVSSIQAPYDEQFFGPGTRLTVL.

The rearrangement joins TRBV6-5 to TRBJ2-5; D gene ambiguous. Per the germline V gene, CDR1 is MNHEY and CDR2 is SVGAGI. The CDR3 extends over 14 amino acids. For the CDR3, the DNA is TGTATCAGCAGTTACTCGTGGAGAGGAAAGACCCAGTACTTC. This encodes CISSYSWRGKTQYF.

As regards this clonotype: This sequence may be a read error, since a much larger clone differs from it by one base. The CDR3 end shows no conserved phenylalanine or tryptophan, and so a read error is likely. The V call is TRBV28, the J call TRBJ2-7; D unclear. Germline-derived CDR1 and CDR2 are MDHEN and SYDVKM. The CDR3 length is 15 residues. V was clipped by 5 bases and J by 0 bases, with 14 bases between them. CDR3 nucleotides: TGTGCCAGCAGTCCCGGTAGCACCAGCTCCTACGAGCAGTACTTA. Protein: CASSPGSTSSYEQYL.

The V and J genes are TRBV10-2 and TRBJ1-5, with 7 bases that match TRBD1. Germline assignment: CDR1 WSHSY and CDR2 SAAADI. The CDR3 totals 16 residues. V gave up 9 bases and J gave up 3 bases; unmatched junction bases: 14. This CDR3 is CARKTNRGGINQPQHF. The CDR3 DNA is TGCGCCAGGAAAACTAACAGGGGTGGTATCAATCAGCCCCAGCATTTT.

As regards this clonotype: A read error may produce the germline difference seen at one junction end. The chain couples TRBV6-5 to TRBJ2-1; TRBD2 matches 7 bases. Germline lookup yields CDR1 MNHEY and CDR2 SVGAGI. This CDR3 contains 16 residues. CDR3 sequence reads: CVSSYVGGRRGNKQFF. CDR3 in DNA: TGTGTCAGCAGTTACGTCGGCGGGAGAAGGGGCAATAAGCAGTTCTTT.

The CDR3, as DNA: TGTGCCAGCAGCTTAGTAAGCACAGGGGTTGCCAGGGAGCTGTTTTTT. Its protein product is CASSLVSTGVARELFF. This sequence joins TRBV11-2 and TRBJ2-2; 7 nucleotides align to TRBD1. The CDR3 contains 16 residues. From germline, CDR1 is SGHAT and CDR2 FQNNGV. V lost 1 base, J lost 9 bases, and 11 bases stayed unmatched. The full variable domain, completed using reference TRBV11-2 and TRBJ2-2, is EAGVAQSPRYKIIEKRQSVAFWCNPISGHATLYWYQQILGQGPKLLIQFQNNGVVDDSQLPKDRFSAERLKGVDSTLKIQPAKLEDSAVYLCASSLVSTGVARELFFGEGSRLTVL.

This chain links TRBV6-5 with TRBJ1-1; 7 bases map to TRBD1. The CDR3 spans 14 residues. Germline CDR1 and CDR2: MNHEY and SVGAGI. Trimming at V came to 8 bases and at J to 5 bases, leaving 11 bases not matched to a gene. The CDR3 DNA reads TGTGCCAGCGGACGACTAGGGGGCAGAACTGAAGCTTTCTTT. Its protein product is CASGRLGGRTEAFF.

The chain is built from TRBV20-1 and TRBJ1-1, with no clear D. This CDR3 is 12 amino acids long. The germline V and J ends were trimmed by 6 bases and 2 bases, with 10 bases remaining between them. Germline V gives CDR1 DFQATT, CDR2 SNEGSKA (reference sequence). CDR3 coding DNA: TGCAGTGCCTGTGGACCTAACACTGAAGCTTTCTTT. Its protein product is CSACGPNTEAFF.

Turning to this clonotype: Compared with germline, one end of the junction differs, possibly owing to a read error. This chain connects TRBV11-2 to TRBJ1-1; D may be TRBD1 (5 bases). The germline V gene encodes CDR1 SGHAT and CDR2 FQNNGV. The CDR3 totals 15 residues. CDR3 sequence (DNA): TGTGCCAGCAGTTTACCCGAGACAGAGGACACTGAAGCTTTCTTC. It specifies CASSLPETEDTEAFF.

Regarding this clonotype: The junction and the germline gene differ at one end; a read error may be behind it. V usage is TRBV10-3 and J usage is TRBJ2-7; 8 bases match TRBD1. This CDR3 comprises 14 residues. Germline V gene sequence: CDR1 ENHRY, CDR2 SYGVKD. CDR3 loop: CACTTGTGPYEQHF. The CDR3 bases are TGTGCGTGCACAACCGGGACAGGCCCATATGAGCAGCACTTC.

A word on this clonotype: A much larger clone lies one base from this, so it may be a read error. The rearrangement links TRBV12-3 or TRBV12-4 to TRBJ2-3; TRBD1 matches 8 bases. The length of the CDR3 is 13 residues. After removal of 5 bases from V and 6 bases from J, the junction contained 4 bases not matched to a gene. The CDR3 protein is CASSPGGIDTQYF. The CDR3 DNA reads TGTGCCAGCAGTCCAGGGGGCATCGATACGCAGTATTTT.

This clonotype was counted ten times or more. The J gene is TRBJ1-2, the V gene TRBV4-3, with TRBD1 identical over 8 bases. The CDR3 covers 15 residues. The germline V gene has CDR1 LGHNA and CDR2 YSLEER. J was trimmed by 4 bases and V by 4 bases; bases with no gene match: 8. This chain's CDR3 is CASSREADRAYGYTF. The CDR3 DNA is TGCGCCAGCAGCCGAGAGGCGGACAGGGCCTATGGCTACACCTTC.

CDR3 DNA: TGCAGCGTTCCTGAGCCCGGGGCTGAGGCGGGGATCGTTGAAGCTTTCTTT. Translating gives CSVPEPGAEAGIVEAFF. The chain is built from TRBV29-1 and TRBJ1-1, with D perhaps TRBD1 (5 bases). The V gene lost 5 bases and the J gene lost 7 bases, with 29 bases spanning the gap. CDR1 is SQVTM and CDR2 is ANQGSEA in the germline V gene. The CDR3 spans 17 residues.

Comments on this clonotype: At one end the junction does not follow the germline gene, possibly because of a read error. The chain links TRBV29-1 to TRBJ1-1, with TRBD1 matching over 8 bases. CDR1 and CDR2 (germline): SQVTM, ANQGSEA. The CDR3 sequence is 14 residues long. CDR3 residues: CSVEQGAAGIEAFF. For the CDR3, the DNA is TGCAGCGTTGAACAGGGGGCTGCTGGCATTGAAGCTTTCTTC.

Regarding this clonotype: One end of the junction fails to match germline, which may point to a read error. The chain employs TRBV5-4 and TRBJ2-1, with 14 bases fitting TRBD2. The CDR3 is 16 residues long. Germline-derived CDR1 and CDR2 are SGHNT and YYREEE (reference sequence). The DNA for the CDR3 is TGTACCAGCAGCGGAGCCGGGACTAGCGGGAGAGCAGAGAAGTTCTTC. Translated, it gives CTSSGAGTSGRAEKFF.

This sequence joins TRBV6-5 and TRBJ2-5; TRBD2 is a possible D gene (5 bases). Germline V gives CDR1 MNHEY, CDR2 SVGAGI. Between the trimmed V and J ends, which lost 4 bases and 4 bases, there was a span of 7 bases. CDR3 length: 12 amino acids. The CDR3 protein is CASSCGRETQYF. The DNA for the CDR3 is TGTGCCAGCAGTTGTGGGAGAGAGACCCAGTACTTC.

On this clonotype: One end of the junction fails to match germline, which may point to a read error. The chain links TRBV12-3 or TRBV12-4 to TRBJ1-3; unclear D gene. CDR3 length equals 14 residues. Here the CDR3 reads CVSIYGDLVNTIYF. The CDR3 nucleotides read TGTGTCAGCATCTACGGAGACCTTGTTAACACCATATATTTT.

The chain combines TRBV5-4 with TRBJ2-5; D uncertain. The V and J ends lost 4 bases and 2 bases respectively, with 12 bases between them. Germline V gene data show CDR1 as SGHNT and CDR2 as YYREEE (reference sequence). The CDR3 totals 14 residues. CDR3 protein: CASSATRPQETQYF. Written as DNA, the CDR3 is TGTGCCAGCAGCGCCACAAGACCGCAAGAGACCCAGTACTTC.

Many counts were recorded for this clonotype. This rearrangement joins TRBV20-1 to TRBJ2-1; 7 positions agree with TRBD1. Germline-derived CDR1 and CDR2 are DFQATT and SNEGSKA (reference sequence). Germline trimming cut 3 bases from V and 6 bases from J; bases unmatched to any gene: 14. This CDR3 is built from 16 residues. The CDR3 spells CSASGRTGHLVNEQFF. CDR3 DNA: TGCAGTGCTAGCGGAAGGACAGGCCATCTCGTCAATGAGCAGTTCTTC.

A few counts support this clonotype. One end of the junction varies from germline; a read error may be responsible. The chain joins TRBV28 to TRBJ1-5; D remains ambiguous. This CDR3 is built from 15 residues. Germline lookup yields CDR1 MDHEN and CDR2 SYDVKM. The CDR3 DNA is TGTGCCAGCAGTCCCTCGACGGACGGCAATCAGCCCCAGCATTTC. Its translation is CASSPSTDGNQPQHF.

The rearrangement links TRBV10-3 to TRBJ2-2; D ambiguous. The V gene's germline CDR1 is ENHRY and CDR2 SYGVKD. The CDR3 sequence is 16 residues long. V dropped 7 bases and J dropped 10 bases, with 25 bases sitting between them. CDR3 sequence reads: CAITGQAAPGTEELFF. CDR3 sequence (DNA): TGTGCCATCACTGGGCAGGCTGCCCCGGGTACAGAGGAGCTGTTTTTT.

About this clonotype itself: The junction and the germline gene differ at one end; a read error may be behind it. The chain's CDR3 is CTSSWGTAYGYIF. CDR3 nucleotides: TGTACCAGCAGCTGGGGGACAGCCTATGGCTACATCTTC. The chain recombines TRBV5-5 with TRBJ1-2, with 7 bases that match TRBD1. The germline V gene encodes CDR1 SGHKS and CDR2 YYEKEE (reference sequence). The length of the CDR3 is 13 residues.

To note about this clonotype: This CDR3 is missing its conserved last phenylalanine or tryptophan, likely due to a read error. The DNA is omitted, as the CDR3 cannot be located on it reliably, and the CDR3 follows TCRdb's listing. This chain connects TRBV11-1 to TRBJ2-7; the listed D gene, TRBD1, was not tested against the DNA. The CDR3 is 14 residues long, ends included. The germline V gene encodes CDR1 SGHAT and CDR2 FQDESV (reference sequence). The CDR3 loop is CAIQPPGQNYEQYI.

Only one count was recorded for this clonotype. The rearrangement uses TRBV29-1 and TRBJ1-2; D may be TRBD1 (5 bases). The V end was cut by 7 bases, the J end by 1 base, with 22 bases between. CDR1 and CDR2 (germline): SQVTM, ANQGSEA. The CDR3 runs to 16 residues. CDR3 sequence reads: CSALPYLGPCNYGYTF. The DNA for the CDR3 is TGCAGCGCCCTCCCCTACCTGGGACCATGTAACTATGGCTACACCTTC.